This T cell receptor (beta chain) was recovered during a study of blood T cell repertoires in COVID-19. Whole-study context: Collection of acute and convalescent COVID-19 samples took place in the United States, Italy and Spain. Sample material is recorded as cDNA or gDNA derived from T cells, B-cell-depleted T cells, or PBMCs.

Those enrolled in Seattle joined during active infection and were followed longitudinally afterward. The V and J ends lost 6 bases and 4 bases, in that order; junction bases with no gene match: 6. Germline V gene sequence: CDR1 KGHSH, CDR2 LQKENI. The length of the CDR3 is 15 residues. Original methodology: Nucleated cell counts were estimated from reference gene primer amplification. Assay: immunoSEQ multiplex PCR; the TCRdb copy retains only in-frame clones and omits some. That table supplies the V and J calls and clone size; D and trimming were determined from the DNA. The profile shows 180,000 or so clones, roughly 80% of them singletons. This clone was seen only a few times.

The sample was peripheral blood. The V and J genes are TRBV18 and TRBJ1-5, with 10 bases identical to TRBD1. The sequence was collected from a woman aged 35 to 49 with COVID-19, enrolled during active disease. DNA of the CDR3: TGTGCCAGCTCTCCCGACAGGGGGCTTAATCAGCCCCAGCATTTT. Its translation: CASSPDRGLNQPQHF.